This TCR beta chain was sequenced in a study of CD8 T cells in Susac syndrome. V dropped 2 bases and J dropped 8 bases, with 10 bases sitting between them. This CDR3 comprises 11 residues. Germline loops: CDR1 DFQATT, CDR2 SNEGSKA (reference sequence). A quantity of about 0.45 to 1 ug RNA underwent reverse transcription using random hexamers. MiXCR was run by TCRdb on the immunoSEQ multiplex PCR reads, yielding one entry per CDR3 protein. This table holds 150,000 to 200,000 distinct CDR3 sequences, approximately 95% found once. V is TRBV20-1 and J is TRBJ2-7; D perhaps matches TRBD2 (6 bases). The clonotype was recovered from a human donor with multiple sclerosis. Specimen: CD8+ T cells from PBMCs. CDR3 protein: CSARLAGQQYF. CDR3 in DNA: TGCAGTGCTAGACTGGCGGGACAGCAGTACTTC.